Detailed here is one T cell receptor (beta chain). The record originates from a study of blood T cell repertoires in COVID-19. Background on the study: The samples span acute and convalescent COVID-19 from the United States, Italy and Spain. T cells, B-cell-depleted T cells, or PBMCs provided the cDNA or gDNA that served as material.

As originally analysed: How many nucleated cells were present was estimated from reference gene primer amplification. Clones were read by immunoSEQ multiplex PCR, and TCRdb kept only the in-frame ones, dropping some. The DNA gave D and trimming, while V, J and clone size come from that table. Among over 100,000 clones, 91% were seen once, and the ten largest hold approximately 5.6%. The germline V gene encodes CDR1 LGHNA and CDR2 YNFKEQ. The ends lost 4 bases at V and 9 bases at J; junction bases unmatched: 7. The CDR3 spans 14 residues. The receptor comes from a human donor in a cohort sampled during active COVID-19. The chain joins TRBV4-2 to TRBJ2-1; TRBD2 agrees at 9 bases. The sequencing input was peripheral blood. The CDR3 sequence is CASSRGTSPAEQFF. For the CDR3, the DNA is TGTGCCAGCAGCCGTGGGACTAGCCCGGCTGAGCAGTTCTTC.